The table lists the clone carrying this T cell receptor beta chain with a few counts. Antigen specificity is unknown. The CDR3 covers 13 residues. Germline loops: CDR1 SGHRS, CDR2 YFSETQ. Between the trimmed V and J ends, which lost 0 bases and 5 bases, there was a span of 6 bases. The sample comes from a study of T-cell memory formation after mild COVID-19. TCRdb independently ran MiXCR on the 5' RACE reads; one entry per CDR3 protein. The table includes 100,000 to 120,000 distinct CDR3 sequences, about 18% detected once. Study observations and caveats: Within pre-infection memory, some responding clones were found, suggesting cross-reactive memory joined. Among CD4+ contracting clones, most were CM and EM, and CD8+ ones EMRA.

Sequenced material: PBMCs or a T cell subset sorted from them (not recorded which). The chain has TRBV5-1 and TRBJ2-1, with D uncertain. The TCR was taken from a man between 18 and 35 years old who had mild COVID-19 (a few samples of this study predate the infection). Cell type and time point are not known. This CDR3 reads CASSLAQNNEQFF. CDR3 bases: TGCGCCAGCAGCTTGGCACAGAACAATGAGCAGTTCTTC.